This T cell receptor beta chain was observed in a study of shared clonotypes between healthy human individuals. Points from the study as a whole: Compared with memory subsets, naive subsets generally had larger estimated richness.

The table came from immunoSEQ multiplex PCR; TCRdb's copy has only in-frame clones and leaves some out. The repertoire consists of around 980,000 clones, with approximately 80% occurring once and the leading ten covering around 0.61%. This clone was counted a single time. The antigen remains undetermined. V was pared by 0 bases and J by 5 bases, with 11 bases between. Germline CDR1 reads KGHSH; CDR2 reads LQKENI. The CDR3 length is 15 residues. The receptor was isolated from a man aged 18 to 30 in good health. Some clones in this sample may be carry-over from other donors' samples. V and J are TRBV18 and TRBJ2-1; D might be TRBD2 (5 bases). Sequencing input: memory CD4+ T cells from PBMCs. Noted subset: CD45RA-negative fraction. Written as DNA, the CDR3 is TGTGCCAGCTCACCACCCGGACTGGACCACAATGAGCAGTTCTTC. This sequence encodes CASSPPGLDHNEQFF.